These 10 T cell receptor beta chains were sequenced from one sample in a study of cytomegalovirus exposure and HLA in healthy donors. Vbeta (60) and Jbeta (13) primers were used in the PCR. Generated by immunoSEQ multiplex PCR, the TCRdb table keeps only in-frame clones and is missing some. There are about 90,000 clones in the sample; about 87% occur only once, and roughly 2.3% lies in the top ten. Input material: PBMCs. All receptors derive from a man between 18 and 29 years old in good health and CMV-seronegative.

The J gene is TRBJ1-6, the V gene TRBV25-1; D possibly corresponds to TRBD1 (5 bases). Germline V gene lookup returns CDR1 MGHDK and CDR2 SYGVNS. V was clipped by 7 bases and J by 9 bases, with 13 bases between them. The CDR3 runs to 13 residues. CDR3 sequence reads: CASIGQGSSPLHF. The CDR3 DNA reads TGTGCCAGCATCGGCCAGGGATCTTCACCCCTCCACTTT.

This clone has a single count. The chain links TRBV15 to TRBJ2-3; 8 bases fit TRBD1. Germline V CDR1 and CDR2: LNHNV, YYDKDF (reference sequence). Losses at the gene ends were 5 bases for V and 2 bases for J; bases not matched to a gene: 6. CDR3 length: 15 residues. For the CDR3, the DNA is TGTGCCACCAGCTATCAGGGGGCGCCCACAGATACGCAGTATTTT. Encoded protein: CATSYQGAPTDTQYF.

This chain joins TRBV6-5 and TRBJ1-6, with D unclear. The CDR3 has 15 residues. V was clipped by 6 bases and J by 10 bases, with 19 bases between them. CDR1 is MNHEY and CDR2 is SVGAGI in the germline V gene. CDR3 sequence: CASSRIRMERSPLHF. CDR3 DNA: TGTGCCAGCAGCCGGATTCGGATGGAGCGCTCACCCCTCCACTTT.

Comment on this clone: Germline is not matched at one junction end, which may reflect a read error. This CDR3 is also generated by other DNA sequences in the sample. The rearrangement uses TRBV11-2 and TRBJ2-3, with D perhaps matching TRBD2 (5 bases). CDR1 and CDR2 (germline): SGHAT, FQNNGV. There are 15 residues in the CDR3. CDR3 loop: CASSLVGLGTDTQYF. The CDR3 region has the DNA TGTGCCAGTAGCTTAGTCGGACTTGGCACAGATACGCAGTATTTT.

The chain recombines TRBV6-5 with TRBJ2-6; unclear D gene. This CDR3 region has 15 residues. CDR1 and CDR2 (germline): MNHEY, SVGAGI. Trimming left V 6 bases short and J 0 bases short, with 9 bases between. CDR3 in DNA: TGTGCCAGCAGGTCACCGGTCTCTGGGGCCAACGTCCTGACTTTC. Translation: CASRSPVSGANVLTF.

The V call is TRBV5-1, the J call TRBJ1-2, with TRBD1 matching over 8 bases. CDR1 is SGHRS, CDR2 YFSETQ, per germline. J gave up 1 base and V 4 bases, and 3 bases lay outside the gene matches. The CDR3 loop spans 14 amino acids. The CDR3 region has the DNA TGCGCCAGCAGCGGGGACAGGATTAACTATGGCTACACCTTC. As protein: CASSGDRINYGYTF.

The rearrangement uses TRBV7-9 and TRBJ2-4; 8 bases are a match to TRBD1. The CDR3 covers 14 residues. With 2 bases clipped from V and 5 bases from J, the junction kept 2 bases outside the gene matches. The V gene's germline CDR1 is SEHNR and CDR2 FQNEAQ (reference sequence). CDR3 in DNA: TGTGCCAGCAGCTTACGGACAGGGCAAAACATTCAGTACTTC. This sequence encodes CASSLRTGQNIQYF.

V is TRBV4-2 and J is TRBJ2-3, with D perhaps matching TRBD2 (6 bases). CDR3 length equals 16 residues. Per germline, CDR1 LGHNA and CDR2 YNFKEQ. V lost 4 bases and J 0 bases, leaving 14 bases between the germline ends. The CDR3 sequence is CASSRVGGSSTDTQYF. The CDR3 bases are TGTGCCAGCAGCCGGGTGGGGGGATCTAGCACAGATACGCAGTATTTT.

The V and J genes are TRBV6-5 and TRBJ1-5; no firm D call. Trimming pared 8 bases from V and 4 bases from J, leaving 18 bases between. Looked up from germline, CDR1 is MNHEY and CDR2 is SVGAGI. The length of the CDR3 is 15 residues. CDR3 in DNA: TGTGCCAGCGGTCCGGGAGGAGGGTCAAATCAGCCCCAGCATTTT. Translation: CASGPGGGSNQPQHF.

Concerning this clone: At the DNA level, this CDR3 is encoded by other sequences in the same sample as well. CDR3 amino acids: CASSIGGRLSYEQYF. CDR3 in DNA: TGTGCCAGTAGTATAGGAGGGCGCCTCTCCTACGAGCAGTACTTC. This chain connects TRBV19 to TRBJ2-7, with D perhaps TRBD2 (5 bases). Germline loops: CDR1 LNHDA, CDR2 SQIVND (reference sequence). The V end was cut by 1 base, the J end by 0 bases, with 10 bases between. The CDR3 extends over 15 amino acids.